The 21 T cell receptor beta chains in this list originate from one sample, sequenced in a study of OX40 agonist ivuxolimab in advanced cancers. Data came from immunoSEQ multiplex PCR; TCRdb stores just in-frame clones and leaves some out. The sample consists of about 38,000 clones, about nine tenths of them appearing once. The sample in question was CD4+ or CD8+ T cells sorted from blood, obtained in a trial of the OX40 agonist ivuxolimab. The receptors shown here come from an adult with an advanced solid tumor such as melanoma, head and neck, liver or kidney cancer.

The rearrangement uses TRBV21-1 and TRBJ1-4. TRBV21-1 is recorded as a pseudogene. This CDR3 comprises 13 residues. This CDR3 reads CASLLKPNEKLFF. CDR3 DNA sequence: TGTGCCAGCCTCCTCAAGCCTAATGAAAAACTGTTTTTT.

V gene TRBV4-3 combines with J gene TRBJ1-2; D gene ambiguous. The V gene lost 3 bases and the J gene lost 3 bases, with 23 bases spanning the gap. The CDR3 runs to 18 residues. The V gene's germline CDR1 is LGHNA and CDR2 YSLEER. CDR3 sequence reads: CASSQNPYLQASYYGYTF. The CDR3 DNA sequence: TGCGCCAGCAGCCAGAACCCTTACTTGCAGGCCAGCTACTATGGCTACACCTTC.

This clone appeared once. Here the CDR3 DNA reads TGTGCCAGCAGCTTTGGGGGCCCTTCCTACGAGCAGTACTTC. This encodes CASSFGGPSYEQYF. The gene calls are TRBV5-6 and TRBJ2-7, with D possibly being TRBD1 (6 bases). The V gene lost 2 bases and the J gene lost 1 base, with 10 bases spanning the gap. Germline loops: CDR1 SGHDT, CDR2 YYEEEE. This CDR3 is built from 14 residues. The full variable domain, rest sourced from reference TRBV5-6 and TRBJ2-7, is DAGVTQSPTHLIKTRGQQVTLRCSPKSGHDTVSWYQQALGQGPQFIFQYYEEEERQRGNFPDRFSGHQFPNYSSELNVNALLLGDSALYLCASSFGGPSYEQYFGPGTRLTVT.

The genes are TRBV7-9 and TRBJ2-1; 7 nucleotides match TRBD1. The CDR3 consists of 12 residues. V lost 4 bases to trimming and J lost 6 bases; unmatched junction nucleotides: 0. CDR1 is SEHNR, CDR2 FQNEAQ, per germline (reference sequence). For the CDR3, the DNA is TGTGCCAGCAGCTCAGGGGGCAATGAGCAGTTCTTC. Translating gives CASSSGGNEQFF. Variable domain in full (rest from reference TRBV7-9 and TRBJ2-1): DTGVSQNPRHKITKRGQNVTFRCDPISEHNRLYWYRQTLGQGPEFLTYFQNEAQLEKSRLLSDRFSAERPKGSFSTLEIQRTEQGDSAMYLCASSSGGNEQFFGPGTRLTVL.

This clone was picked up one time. DNA of the CDR3: TGTGCCAGCAGCTTTAGCGGGGGGGTAACAGATACGCAGTATTTT. It translates to CASSFSGGVTDTQYF. The rearrangement links TRBV7-6 to TRBJ2-3, with 11 bases fitting TRBD2. Germline values: CDR1 SGHVS, CDR2 FNYEAQ. CDR3 length equals 15 residues. Unmatched junction bases numbered 2, after V lost 3 bases and J lost 3 bases.

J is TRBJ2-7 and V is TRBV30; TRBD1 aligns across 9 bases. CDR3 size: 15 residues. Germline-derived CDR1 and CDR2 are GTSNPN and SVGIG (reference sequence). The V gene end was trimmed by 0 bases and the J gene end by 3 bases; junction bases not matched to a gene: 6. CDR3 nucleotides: TGTGCCTGGAGTGTCCCCGGGACAGGGCACTACGAGCAGTACTTC. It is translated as CAWSVPGTGHYEQYF.

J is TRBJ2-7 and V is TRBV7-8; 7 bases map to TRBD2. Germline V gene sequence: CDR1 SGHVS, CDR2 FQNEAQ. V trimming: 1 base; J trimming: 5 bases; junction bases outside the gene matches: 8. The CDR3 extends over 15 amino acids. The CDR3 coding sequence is TGTGCCAGCAGCTTAGGGCTAGCGGTCCTCGACGAGCAGTACTTC. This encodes CASSLGLAVLDEQYF.

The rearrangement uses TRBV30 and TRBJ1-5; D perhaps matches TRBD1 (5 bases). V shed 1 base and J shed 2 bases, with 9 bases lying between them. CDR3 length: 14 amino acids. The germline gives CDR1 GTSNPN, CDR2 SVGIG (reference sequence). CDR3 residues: CAWSAGLGNQPQHF. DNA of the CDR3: TGTGCCTGGAGTGCAGGGCTTGGCAATCAGCCCCAGCATTTT.

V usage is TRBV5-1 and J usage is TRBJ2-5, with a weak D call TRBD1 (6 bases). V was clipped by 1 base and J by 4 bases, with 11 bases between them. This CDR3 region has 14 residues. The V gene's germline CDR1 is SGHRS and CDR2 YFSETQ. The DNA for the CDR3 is TGCGCCAGCAGCTTGTACAGGGCCGGAGAGACCCAGTACTTC. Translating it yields CASSLYRAGETQYF.

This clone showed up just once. The CDR3 reads CASSSGDLNGNQPQHF. CDR3 sequence (DNA): TGCGCCAGCAGCTCCGGGGACCTAAACGGCAATCAGCCCCAGCATTTT. V is TRBV5-1 and J is TRBJ1-5; tentative D call: TRBD1 (5 bases). The germline V gene encodes CDR1 SGHRS and CDR2 YFSETQ. With 3 bases removed from V and 2 bases from J, the gap between germline ends came to 15 bases. This CDR3 comprises 16 residues.

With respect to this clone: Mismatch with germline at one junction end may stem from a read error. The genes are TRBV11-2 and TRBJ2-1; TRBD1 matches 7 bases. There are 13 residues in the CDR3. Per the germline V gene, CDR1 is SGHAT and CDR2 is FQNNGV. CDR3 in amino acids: CASRLEGTVSKFF. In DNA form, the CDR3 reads TGTGCCAGCAGATTAGAGGGGACAGTTTCGAAGTTCTTC.

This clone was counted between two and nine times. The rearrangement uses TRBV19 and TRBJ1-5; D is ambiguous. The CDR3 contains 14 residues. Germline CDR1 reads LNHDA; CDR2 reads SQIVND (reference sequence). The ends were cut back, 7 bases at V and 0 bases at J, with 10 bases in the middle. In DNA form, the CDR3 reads TGTGCCAGTACTAACGGGATTAGCAATCAGCCCCAGCATTTT. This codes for CASTNGISNQPQHF.

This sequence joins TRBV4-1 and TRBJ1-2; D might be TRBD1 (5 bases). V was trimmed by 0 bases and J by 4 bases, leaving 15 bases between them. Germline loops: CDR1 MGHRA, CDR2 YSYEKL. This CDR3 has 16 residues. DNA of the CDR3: TGCGCCAGCAGCCAAGATAGGCGGGGGATCGCCTATGGCTACACCTTC. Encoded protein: CASSQDRRGIAYGYTF.

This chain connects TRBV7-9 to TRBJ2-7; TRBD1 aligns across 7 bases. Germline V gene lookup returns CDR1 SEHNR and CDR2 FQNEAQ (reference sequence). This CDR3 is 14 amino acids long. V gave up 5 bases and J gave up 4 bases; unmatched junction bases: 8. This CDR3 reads CASSHTTGKYEQYF. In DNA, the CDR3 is TGTGCCAGCAGCCATACGACAGGGAAGTACGAGCAGTACTTC. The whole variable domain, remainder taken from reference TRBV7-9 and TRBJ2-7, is DTGVSQNPRHKITKRGQNVTFRCDPISEHNRLYWYRQTLGQGPEFLTYFQNEAQLEKSRLLSDRFSAERPKGSFSTLEIQRTEQGDSAMYLCASSHTTGKYEQYFGPGTRLTVT.

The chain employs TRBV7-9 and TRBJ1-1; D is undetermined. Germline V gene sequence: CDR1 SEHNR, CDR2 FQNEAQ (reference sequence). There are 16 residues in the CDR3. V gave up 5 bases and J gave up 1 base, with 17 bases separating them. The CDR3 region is CASSTTRGQTNTEAFF. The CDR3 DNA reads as TGTGCCAGCAGCACAACCCGAGGCCAGACGAACACTGAAGCTTTCTTT.

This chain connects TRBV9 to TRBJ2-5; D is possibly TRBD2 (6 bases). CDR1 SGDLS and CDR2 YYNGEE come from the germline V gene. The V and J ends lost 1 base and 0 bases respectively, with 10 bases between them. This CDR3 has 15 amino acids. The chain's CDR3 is CASSVSWGDQETQYF. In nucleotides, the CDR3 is TGTGCCAGCAGCGTATCCTGGGGGGACCAAGAGACCCAGTACTTC.

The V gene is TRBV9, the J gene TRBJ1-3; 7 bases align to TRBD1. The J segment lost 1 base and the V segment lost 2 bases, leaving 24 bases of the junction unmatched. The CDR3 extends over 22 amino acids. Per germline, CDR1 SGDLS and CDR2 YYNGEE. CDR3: CASSVAPTPGTPGGRSGNTIYF. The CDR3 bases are TGTGCCAGCAGCGTCGCGCCTACCCCAGGGACTCCAGGGGGAAGATCTGGAAACACCATATATTTT.

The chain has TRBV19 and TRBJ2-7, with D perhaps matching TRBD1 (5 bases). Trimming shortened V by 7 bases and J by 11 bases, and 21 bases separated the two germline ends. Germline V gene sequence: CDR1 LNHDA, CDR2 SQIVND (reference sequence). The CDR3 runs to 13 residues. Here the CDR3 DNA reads TGTGCCAGTAATTTGCGTGCAGGGTACCGTAAGTACTTC. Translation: CASNLRAGYRKYF.

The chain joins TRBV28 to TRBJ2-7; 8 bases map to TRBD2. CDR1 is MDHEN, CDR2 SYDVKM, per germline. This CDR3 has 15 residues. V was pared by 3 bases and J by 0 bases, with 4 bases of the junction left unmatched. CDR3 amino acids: CASSFYGGVSYEQYF. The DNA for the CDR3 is TGTGCCAGCAGTTTCTACGGGGGGGTCTCCTACGAGCAGTACTTC.

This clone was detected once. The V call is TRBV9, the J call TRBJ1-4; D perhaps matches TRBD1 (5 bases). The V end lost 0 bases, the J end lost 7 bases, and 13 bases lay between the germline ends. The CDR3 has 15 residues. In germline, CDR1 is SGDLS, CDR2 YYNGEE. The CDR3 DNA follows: TGTGCCAGCAGCGTAGACCGGGACTTTAGTGAAAAACTGTTTTTT. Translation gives CASSVDRDFSEKLFF.

CDR3 region: CASSSHSGTGTGELFF. CDR3 coding DNA: TGTGCCAGCAGCTCCCATAGCGGAACCGGCACCGGGGAGCTGTTTTTT. This chain uses TRBV7-7 with TRBJ2-2, with D possibly being TRBD2 (6 bases). The germline gives CDR1 SSHAT, CDR2 FNYEAQ (reference sequence). V was cut by 4 bases and J by 4 bases, with 16 bases left in between. This CDR3 spans 16 amino acids.